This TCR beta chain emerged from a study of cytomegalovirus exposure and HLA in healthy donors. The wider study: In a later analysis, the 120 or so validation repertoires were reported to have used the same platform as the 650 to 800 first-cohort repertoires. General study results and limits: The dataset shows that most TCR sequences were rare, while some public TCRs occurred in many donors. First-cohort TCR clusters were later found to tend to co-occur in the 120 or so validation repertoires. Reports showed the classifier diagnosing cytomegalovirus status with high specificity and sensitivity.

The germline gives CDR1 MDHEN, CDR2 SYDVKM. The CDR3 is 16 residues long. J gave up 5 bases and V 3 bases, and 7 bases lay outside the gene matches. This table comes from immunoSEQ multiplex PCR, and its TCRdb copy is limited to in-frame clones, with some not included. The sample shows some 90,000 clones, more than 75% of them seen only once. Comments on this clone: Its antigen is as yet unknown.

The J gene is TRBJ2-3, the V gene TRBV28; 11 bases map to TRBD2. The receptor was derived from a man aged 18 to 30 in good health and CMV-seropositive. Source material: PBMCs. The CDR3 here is CASSFQLAGVVDTQYF. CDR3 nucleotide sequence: TGTGCCAGCAGTTTCCAACTAGCGGGGGTTGTAGATACGCAGTATTTT.